This entry features one TCR beta chain sequence. Antigen unknown. CDR1 is SGHRS, CDR2 YFSETQ, per germline. V shed 4 bases, J shed 2 bases, and the junction held 2 bases outside the gene matches. The CDR3 has 15 residues. The repertoire was sequenced with immunoSEQ multiplex PCR; TCRdb's copy has only in-frame clones and lacks some. The sample contains about 120,000 clones, roughly 90% of which appear only once. This sample was included in a study of T cell responses to AZD1222 COVID-19 vaccine. Overall study: Second-dose groups at about 4 or about 12 weeks were pooled.

Study-wide results and limits: Repertoire sampling happened only post peak T cell response. Spike regions recognized by vaccine-associated CD4 TCRs spanned the protein, led by 160-218 and 743-854.

The TCR originated in an adult in good health. The material was peripheral blood, obtained on day 0 of AZD1222 vaccination. The chain joins TRBV5-1 to TRBJ2-1; 11 bases agree with TRBD2. CDR3 amino acids: CASSKGLAAYNEQFF. CDR3 nucleotides: TGCGCCAGCAGCAAGGGACTAGCGGCCTACAATGAGCAGTTCTTC.